These 17 T cell receptor beta chains were all obtained from the same sample, sequenced in a study of tumor-infiltrating lymphocytes in primary liver carcinoma. TCR beta cDNA was prepared out of roughly 450 ng total RNA by means of a constant-region primer. Sequencing libraries for TCR beta derived from three nested multiplex PCR rounds that used slightly modified ARM-PCR. It was with TRBV1-TRBV30 forward primers and a C-beta reverse primer that the first two PCR rounds were run, at around 9 cycles each. Each CDR3 protein gets one entry after TCRdb re-called the multiplex PCR reads with MiXCR. The sample shows about 190,000 distinct CDR3 sequences, roughly 80% of them seen only once. Without any cell sorting, about 20-32 mg of bulk tissue yielded co-extracted RNA and DNA. Sequences were obtained from tumor tissue from primary liver carcinoma. The receptors stem from a middle-aged man with primary liver carcinoma and hepatitis B virus infection.

A note on this clonotype: The junction differs from germline at one of its ends, possibly a read error. The CDR3, as DNA: TGCGCCAGCAACTTGGACCCCGGGATAGCGTATGGCTACACCTTC. Its protein is CASNLDPGIAYGYTF. The J gene is TRBJ1-2, the V gene TRBV5-1; D remains unclear. The CDR3 totals 15 residues. CDR1 and CDR2 from the germline V gene are SGHRS and YFSETQ.

Comment on this clonotype: Germline is not matched at one junction end, which may reflect a read error. The V call is TRBV11-2, the J call TRBJ2-6; D might be TRBD2 (5 bases). CDR1 SGHAT and CDR2 FQNNGV come from the germline V gene. CDR3 length: 17 residues. The CDR3 spells CASRPTRGWTGTNVLTF. The CDR3 nucleotides are TGTGCCAGCAGACCAACGAGAGGGTGGACTGGGACCAACGTCCTGACTTTC.

As concerns this clonotype: The junction shows a germline mismatch at one end, possibly a read error. The chain uses TRBV6-2 or TRBV6-3 and TRBJ2-3; the D call may be TRBD1 or TRBD2 (5 bases each). This CDR3 has 13 amino acids. Germline V gene data show CDR1 as MNHEY and CDR2 as SVGEGT. The CDR3 nucleotides read TGTACCAGCAGCCCCATGTGGGACGGAGGGCAGTATTTT. Its translation: CTSSPMWDGGQYF.

The rearrangement links TRBV12-3 or TRBV12-4 to TRBJ1-2, with D unclear. This CDR3 is 14 amino acids long. V lost 3 bases and J 6 bases, leaving 14 bases between the germline ends. Here the CDR3 reads CASSLDLTKNGYTF. CDR3 coding DNA: TGTGCCAGCAGTTTGGACTTAACTAAGAATGGCTACACCTTC.

This clonotype was seen once. The V call is TRBV6-2 or TRBV6-3, the J call TRBJ2-7; weak D call: TRBD1 (6 bases). Germline V gene sequence: CDR1 MNHEY, CDR2 SVGEGT. CDR3 length: 14 residues. CDR3 residues: CARSLRDMAHEQYF. CDR3 DNA sequence: TGTGCTAGGAGCCTCCGGGACATGGCCCATGAGCAGTACTTC.

Turning to this clonotype: A read error may produce the germline difference seen at one junction end. This chain connects TRBV12-3 or TRBV12-4 to TRBJ2-3; D is ambiguous. CDR3 length: 14 amino acids. The CDR3 loop reads CNSSLSARRDTQYF. The DNA for the CDR3 is TGTAACAGCAGTTTATCGGCGCGTAGAGATACGCAGTATTTC.

V usage is TRBV30 and J usage is TRBJ1-3; no firm D call. V lost 1 base and J 5 bases, leaving 9 bases between the germline ends. The CDR3 loop spans 13 amino acids. The germline V gene encodes CDR1 GTSNPN and CDR2 SVGIG (reference sequence). CDR3: CAWSANDRNTIYF. CDR3 bases: TGTGCCTGGAGTGCAAATGATAGAAACACCATATATTTT.

On this clonotype: The junction departs from the called germline gene at one end, perhaps through a read error. The J gene is TRBJ2-1, the V gene TRBV29-1, with TRBD2 matching over 8 bases. This CDR3 spans 14 amino acids. Germline CDR1 reads SQVTM; CDR2 reads ANQGSEA. CDR3 nucleotides: TGCAGCGTTGGGACTAGCAGGAACTACAATGAGCAATTCTTC. Residues: CSVGTSRNYNEQFF.

A remark on this clonotype: At one end the junction does not follow the germline gene, possibly because of a read error. The chain carries TRBV6-5 and TRBJ2-3; D remains unclear. This CDR3 is 17 amino acids long. Germline CDR1 reads MNHEY; CDR2 reads SVGAGI. CDR3 region: CDSSSITLGPAGMARYF. In DNA form, the CDR3 reads TGTGACAGCAGCTCAATCACGCTCGGCCCGGCCGGCATGGCGCGGTACTTT.

Remarks on this clonotype: Relative to the germline gene, one junction end is altered; a read error may explain this. This chain joins TRBV6-6 and TRBJ1-1; a weak D match, TRBD1 (6 bases). Germline CDR1 and CDR2: MNHNY and SVGAGI (reference sequence). The CDR3 consists of 15 residues. CDR3 DNA: TGTGCAAGCAGTATTCGGTCGGCGCGGGACACTGAAGCTCTCTTT. Protein product: CASSIRSARDTEALF.

The J gene is TRBJ2-7, the V gene TRBV12-3 or TRBV12-4, with no clear D. The CDR3 totals 11 residues. CDR3: CGSPQEHEQYF. The CDR3 DNA reads TGTGGCAGTCCTCAGGAGCATGAGCAGTACTTC.

Details on this clonotype: A junction boundary mismatches the germline segment, possibly from a read error. The J gene is TRBJ2-7, the V gene TRBV12-3 or TRBV12-4; possibly TRBD1 for D (5 bases). The CDR3 contains 11 residues. DNA of the CDR3: TGTGTCAGCAGTCAGGGCCACGAACAGTACTTC. Encoded protein: CVSSQGHEQYF.

Remarks on this clonotype: Just one base apart from a much larger clone, this may be a read error. This chain uses TRBV5-4 with TRBJ1-2; 9 nucleotides agree with TRBD1. Unmatched junction bases numbered 5, after V lost 4 bases and J lost 4 bases. Germline V gene sequence: CDR1 SGHNT, CDR2 YYREEE (reference sequence). The CDR3 spans 14 residues. CDR3 coding DNA: TGTGCCAGCAGCATGGACAGGGGTTTCTATGGCTACACCTTC. Translation: CASSMDRGFYGYTF.

In this sample, this clonotype turned up many times. A read error may explain this, as a much larger clone is one base away. V usage is TRBV5-4 and J usage is TRBJ2-7; 8 bases line up with TRBD1. The CDR3 is 14 amino acids. CDR1 and CDR2 (germline): SGHNT, YYREEE (reference sequence). The DNA for the CDR3 is TGTGCCGGCAGCTTAGGACAGGGTGGCTACGAGCAGTACTTC. Its translation is CAGSLGQGGYEQYF.

Comment on this clonotype: One junction end does not reproduce the germline sequence, and a read error may be involved. The rearrangement uses TRBV5-1 and TRBJ2-2, with D perhaps TRBD1 or TRBD2 (5 bases each). Looked up from germline, CDR1 is SGHRS and CDR2 is YFSETQ. The CDR3 loop spans 16 amino acids. CDR3 in amino acids: CACSLLHRTNTGERFF. In DNA form, the CDR3 reads TGCGCCTGCAGCTTACTTCACAGGACGAACACCGGGGAGCGGTTTTTT.

To note about this clonotype: It is likely a read error, because the conserved phenylalanine at the end of the CDR3 is missing. V and J are TRBV4-1 and TRBJ1-1; 7 nucleotides line up with TRBD1. Germline V lookup: CDR1 MGHRA, CDR2 YSYEKL. The CDR3 extends over 16 amino acids. V was pared by 1 base and J by 3 bases, with 8 bases of the junction left unmatched. The CDR3 bases are TGCGCCAGCAGCCAAGGTGACAGGGTGAGGGACACTGAAGCTTTCATT. Residues: CASSQGDRVRDTEAFI.

Comment on this clonotype: This CDR3 fails to terminate in the conserved phenylalanine or tryptophan, so it likely reflects a read error. The limits of the CDR3 on the DNA are not certain, so only TCRdb's listed CDR3 is given. This sequence joins TRBV29-1 and TRBJ2-1; the D call TRBD2 from the table was never checked on the DNA. CDR1 and CDR2 (germline): SQVTM, ANQGSEA. 13 amino acids form the CDR3, both terminal residues included. CDR3 amino acids: CSVGLGAYNEQFI.